These 27 T cell receptor beta chains originate from one sample sequenced in a study of Graves' ophthalmopathy and Graves' hyperthyroidism. The TCR beta CDR3 regions underwent amplification from RNA transcripts. The first round was an RT-PCR with HTBI primers, and the second round was a multiplex PCR. TCRdb independently ran MiXCR on the multiplex PCR reads; one entry per CDR3 protein. The sample contains about 740,000 distinct CDR3 sequences, around 40% of which appear only once. The sequenced sample was peripheral blood. The receptors were gathered from an adult man with Graves' ophthalmopathy.

This chain connects TRBV29-1 to TRBJ2-7, with 8 bases lining up with TRBD2. The junction had 8 bases not matched to a gene; V was cut back by 6 bases and J by 10 bases. Germline lookup yields CDR1 SQVTM and CDR2 ANQGSEA. This CDR3 is built from 11 residues. This chain's CDR3 is CSVDSGRDQYF. For the CDR3, the DNA is TGCAGCGTAGACTCCGGGAGGGACCAGTACTTC.

The chain combines TRBV27 with TRBJ1-6; D is possibly TRBD1 (5 bases). With 4 bases removed from V and 11 bases from J, the gap between germline ends came to 12 bases. This CDR3 has 13 amino acids. Germline CDR1 and CDR2: MNHEY and SMNVEV (reference sequence). CDR3: CASSYRKGTPLHF. CDR3 coding DNA: TGTGCCAGCAGTTACAGGAAGGGTACACCCCTCCACTTT.

Many counts were recorded for this clonotype. This chain connects TRBV2 to TRBJ1-4; no firm D call. In germline, CDR1 is SNHLY, CDR2 FYNNEI. V lost 3 bases to trimming and J lost 8 bases, with 10 bases between them. CDR3 length: 13 residues. The DNA for the CDR3 is TGTGCCAGCAGTGATTGGTTTGGGGAAAAACTGTTTTTT. This codes for CASSDWFGEKLFF.

In regard to this clonotype: Just one base apart from a much larger clone, this may be a read error. The CDR3 DNA reads TGTGCCAGTACCGCTAGCAGGTCCTCCTACGAGCAGTACTTC. Its translation: CASTASRSSYEQYF. This chain connects TRBV19 to TRBJ2-7; D is possibly TRBD2 (5 bases). Looked up from germline, CDR1 is LNHDA and CDR2 is SQIVND (reference sequence). V was clipped by 7 bases and J by 0 bases, with 13 bases between them. This CDR3 region has 14 residues. Full variable domain (outside the CDR3, taken from reference TRBV19 and TRBJ2-7): DGGITQSPKYLFRKEGQNVTLSCEQNLNHDAMYWYRQDPGQGLRLIYYSQIVNDFQKGDIAEGYSVSREKKESFPLTVTSAQKNPTAFYLCASTASRSSYEQYFGPGTRLTVT.

The V and J genes are TRBV7-9 and TRBJ2-6; D possibly corresponds to TRBD1 (5 bases). Germline loops: CDR1 SEHNR, CDR2 FQNEAQ (reference sequence). The CDR3 sequence is 11 residues long. Deletions cut 6 bases from V and 16 bases from J, with 13 bases between. In DNA form, the CDR3 reads TGTGCCAGCAGTTTGACAGCTGTACTGACTTTC. This sequence encodes CASSLTAVLTF.

This clonotype was recorded many times. This rearrangement joins TRBV29-1 to TRBJ1-1; 8 bases line up with TRBD1. The CDR3 covers 13 residues. Germline V gene sequence: CDR1 SQVTM, CDR2 ANQGSEA. V shed 7 bases, J shed 0 bases, and the junction held 4 bases outside the gene matches. CDR3 DNA: TGCAGCGCGAAGGGACAGGTGAACACTGAAGCTTTCTTT. This sequence encodes CSAKGQVNTEAFF.

The J gene is TRBJ2-5, the V gene TRBV2; possibly TRBD2 for D (6 bases). The CDR3 has 13 residues. The germline V gene encodes CDR1 SNHLY and CDR2 FYNNEI. Between the trimmed V and J ends, which lost 8 bases and 5 bases, there was a span of 15 bases. CDR3 sequence: CASSMRRGETQYF. CDR3 bases: TGTGCCAGCTCCATGCGACGGGGGGAGACCCAGTACTTC.

The chain combines TRBV20-1 with TRBJ1-1; a possible D gene is TRBD1 (5 bases). Trimming took 0 bases from V and 5 from J, leaving 19 bases between them. Germline V gene data show CDR1 as DFQATT and CDR2 as SNEGSKA (reference sequence). The CDR3 is made up of 16 amino acids. This CDR3 is CSARDRGTLRYTEAFF. The CDR3 DNA sequence: TGCAGTGCTAGAGATAGGGGCACCCTCAGATATACTGAAGCTTTCTTT.

The chain has TRBV25-1 and TRBJ1-4, with D hard to call. The ends were cut back, 6 bases at V and 3 bases at J, with 14 bases in the middle. Germline V CDR1 and CDR2: MGHDK, SYGVNS. The CDR3 has 15 amino acids. The CDR3 region is CASSVSAVANEKLFF. As DNA, the CDR3 is TGTGCCAGCAGCGTTTCAGCAGTCGCTAATGAAAAACTGTTTTTT. The variable domain in full, with the rest retrieved from reference TRBV25-1 and TRBJ1-4, is EADIYQTPRYLVIGTGKKITLECSQTMGHDKMYWYQQDPGMELHLIHYSYGVNSTEKGDLSSESTVSRIRTEHFPLTLESARPSHTSQYLCASSVSAVANEKLFFGSGTQLSVL.

V and J are TRBV29-1 and TRBJ1-1; a possible D gene is TRBD1 (5 bases). Trimming cost V 6 bases and J 3 bases, with 14 bases left between them. The CDR3 is made up of 13 amino acids. Germline CDR1 and CDR2: SQVTM and ANQGSEA. CDR3 nucleotide sequence: TGCAGCGTCCCCGACGGGGCGGACACTGAAGCTTTCTTT. This translates into CSVPDGADTEAFF. Filled out from reference TRBV29-1 and TRBJ1-1, the complete variable domain reads SAVISQKPSRDICQRGTSLTIQCQVDSQVTMMFWYRQQPGQSLTLIATANQGSEATYESGFVIDKFPISRPNLTFSTLTVSNMSPEDSSIYLCSVPDGADTEAFFGQGTRLTVV.

The chain joins TRBV25-1 to TRBJ1-1; unclear D gene. This CDR3 is 15 amino acids long. Trimming stripped 5 bases from V and 1 base from J, with 14 bases between. Germline CDR1 reads MGHDK; CDR2 reads SYGVNS. The CDR3 nucleotides read TGTGCCAGCAGTTCCCCCGGAACACGGAACACTGAAGCTTTCTTT. It specifies CASSSPGTRNTEAFF.

V and J are TRBV7-9 and TRBJ2-5; TRBD2 agrees at 11 bases. Germline trimming cut 1 base from V and 5 bases from J; bases unmatched to any gene: 6. This CDR3 contains 16 residues. The germline V gene has CDR1 SEHNR and CDR2 FQNEAQ (reference sequence). In DNA form, the CDR3 reads TGTGCCAGCAGCTTAGTAGGGACTAGCGGAGGCGAGACCCAGTACTTC. It yields the protein CASSLVGTSGGETQYF.

The table lists this clonotype with many counts. The chain employs TRBV20-1 and TRBJ1-2; 7 nucleotides line up with TRBD1. Germline V CDR1 and CDR2: DFQATT, SNEGSKA (reference sequence). V lost 6 bases, J lost 3 bases, and 4 bases stayed unmatched. The CDR3 is made up of 12 amino acids. The CDR3, as DNA: TGCAGTGCGGGGGACAGTGACTATGGCTACACCTTC. The encoded protein is CSAGDSDYGYTF.

The chain recombines TRBV6-2 or TRBV6-3 with TRBJ2-7, with no clear D. This CDR3 has 16 residues. The germline gives CDR1 MNHEY, CDR2 SVGEGT. V lost 0 bases and J lost 2, with 14 bases in between. The CDR3 reads CASSYSVQDWTYEQYF. The CDR3 bases are TGTGCCAGCAGTTACTCGGTCCAGGATTGGACCTACGAGCAGTACTTC.

The V call is TRBV6-1, the J call TRBJ1-5; D not certain. The ends were cut back, 5 bases at V and 5 bases at J, with 16 bases in the middle. This CDR3 is 15 amino acids long. From germline, CDR1 is MNHNS and CDR2 SASEGT. In DNA, the CDR3 is TGTGCCAGCAGTTCGGTTCGACACCAAGATCAGCCCCAGCATTTT. Translation gives CASSSVRHQDQPQHF.

The V call is TRBV2, the J call TRBJ2-5; 7 bases match TRBD1. CDR1 and CDR2 from the germline V gene are SNHLY and FYNNEI. The CDR3 is 17 residues long. V shed 6 bases, J shed 2 bases, and the junction held 15 bases outside the gene matches. CDR3 loop: CASRPRKGAWRQETQYF. The CDR3 DNA is TGTGCCAGCAGACCGCGGAAGGGGGCTTGGAGACAAGAGACCCAGTACTTC.

The V gene is TRBV20-1, the J gene TRBJ1-4, with D perhaps TRBD1 (6 bases). Trimming left V 3 bases short and J 1 base short, with 12 bases between. Germline-derived CDR1 and CDR2 are DFQATT and SNEGSKA (reference sequence). The CDR3 spans 15 residues. The CDR3 reads CSASRGKLTNEKLFF. DNA for the CDR3: TGCAGTGCTAGTAGGGGGAAGCTAACTAATGAAAAACTGTTTTTT.

This clonotype was counted ten times or more. The chain has TRBV5-6 and TRBJ2-5; no clear D. Trimming took 10 bases from V and 7 from J, leaving 5 bases between them. This CDR3 is 8 amino acids long. In germline, CDR1 is SGHDT, CDR2 YYEEEE. Written as DNA, the CDR3 is TGTGCCGCCGTGACCCAGTACTTC. Protein product: CAAVTQYF. The full variable domain, its missing parts supplied by reference TRBV5-6 and TRBJ2-5, is DAGVTQSPTHLIKTRGQQVTLRCSPKSGHDTVSWYQQALGQGPQFIFQYYEEEERQRGNFPDRFSGHQFPNYSSELNVNALLLGDSALYLCAAVTQYFGPGTRLLVL.

The rearrangement links TRBV11-2 to TRBJ2-7; 9 bases are a match to TRBD1. This CDR3 is built from 14 residues. Trimming took 5 bases from V and 3 from J; bases not matched to a gene: 5. CDR1 and CDR2 (germline): SGHAT, FQNNGV. The CDR3 DNA follows: TGTGCCAGCAGCCAGACAGGGGGAATCTACGAGCAGTACTTC. Translation gives CASSQTGGIYEQYF.

This clonotype was observed many times. The chain uses TRBV10-3 and TRBJ2-2; TRBD1 is a possible D gene (6 bases). Germline CDR1 reads ENHRY; CDR2 reads SYGVKD. Trimming took 8 bases from V and 1 from J, leaving 8 bases between them. This CDR3 is built from 13 residues. CDR3 region: CAIGTLNTGELFF. CDR3 nucleotides: TGTGCCATCGGGACATTGAACACCGGGGAGCTGTTTTTT.

In its sample, this clonotype was seen a few times. V is TRBV4-3 and J is TRBJ2-7; 12 positions agree with TRBD1. Germline loops: CDR1 LGHNA, CDR2 YSLEER. Trimming at V came to 4 bases and at J to 5 bases, leaving 9 bases not matched to a gene. The CDR3 runs 16 residues. CDR3 protein: CASSLQPGQGADEQYF. For the CDR3, the DNA is TGCGCCAGCAGCCTGCAACCGGGACAGGGGGCAGACGAGCAGTACTTC.

This clonotype was seen many times. The CDR3 DNA reads as TGCAGCGTTGAACACCAAAAGGGGGTGTCAGCTTTCTTT. It translates to CSVEHQKGVSAFF. The genes are TRBV29-1 and TRBJ1-1; D may be TRBD1 (6 bases). CDR3 length: 13 residues. V was trimmed by 2 bases and J by 10 bases, leaving 17 bases between them. Per germline, CDR1 SQVTM and CDR2 ANQGSEA.

The V call is TRBV9, the J call TRBJ2-6, with 7 bases aligning to TRBD2. Per germline, CDR1 SGDLS and CDR2 YYNGEE. This CDR3 is built from 18 residues. The ends lost 0 bases at V and 0 bases at J; junction bases unmatched: 6. The CDR3 region is CASSVAPSGSSGANVLTF. The CDR3 nucleotides are TGTGCCAGCAGCGTAGCGCCTAGCGGTAGCTCTGGGGCCAACGTCCTGACTTTC.

This clonotype was recorded many times. This chain links TRBV29-1 with TRBJ2-7; D is unclear. V was pared by 2 bases and J by 0 bases, with 14 bases between. CDR1 and CDR2 (germline): SQVTM, ANQGSEA. CDR3 length: 15 amino acids. The CDR3 here is CSVEIWTVSSYEQYF. CDR3 in DNA: TGCAGCGTTGAAATCTGGACGGTGAGCTCCTACGAGCAGTACTTC.

As concerns this clonotype: A read error may explain this, as a much larger clone is one base away. The chain employs TRBV15 and TRBJ1-4, with D perhaps TRBD1 (5 bases). Germline CDR1 reads LNHNV; CDR2 reads YYDKDF (reference sequence). The CDR3 spans 14 residues. V dropped 0 bases and J dropped 7 bases, with 9 bases sitting between them. CDR3 in DNA: TGTGCCACCAGCAGAGAACGGGGGTTTGAAAAACTGTTTTTT. It is translated as CATSRERGFEKLFF.

This clonotype came up once. The genes are TRBV7-9 and TRBJ2-7, with 10 bases identical to TRBD1. V lost 2 bases to trimming and J lost 6 bases; unmatched junction nucleotides: 7. Per the germline V gene, CDR1 is SEHNR and CDR2 is FQNEAQ (reference sequence). The CDR3 length is 15 residues. The CDR3 nucleotides read TGTGCCAGCAGCTTATTAGGGACAGGGGCGGGCGAGCAGTACTTC. Translating gives CASSLLGTGAGEQYF.

This sequence joins TRBV7-8 and TRBJ2-3, with D hard to call. The V gene lost 2 bases and the J gene lost 4 bases, with 16 bases spanning the gap. The CDR3 loop spans 16 amino acids. Germline V gene lookup returns CDR1 SGHVS and CDR2 FQNEAQ. CDR3 sequence (DNA): TGTGCCAGCAGCTTATTGGGTTCCATAAGGTCAGATACGCAGTATTTT. Encoded protein: CASSLLGSIRSDTQYF.